A single sample is the source of the 21 T cell receptor beta chains below, sequenced in a study of blood T cell repertoires in COVID-19 (dated by TCRdb to 2020 to 2022). The library was generated by the immunoSEQ multiplex PCR assay. Drawn from immuneACCESS, this table holds only the in-frame rearrangements with V and J called that TCRdb kept. Clones are partly lost; checked studies trace under half to an unresolved V gene and leave the rest unexplained. In all, the sample holds 200,000 or so clones, and less than 90% of those were seen once. Around 2.3% of the sample is in the top ten clones. The specimen sequenced was peripheral blood. All receptors derive from a man in his 70s with active or convalescent COVID-19.

The chain has TRBV7-9 and TRBJ1-2, with 8 bases aligning to TRBD1. Trimming cost V 5 bases and J 11 bases; bases outside gene matches: 7. Germline values: CDR1 SEHNR, CDR2 FQNEAQ (reference sequence). The CDR3 covers 12 residues. CDR3 residues: CASSQDRAGYTF. The CDR3 DNA reads TGTGCCAGCAGCCAGGACAGGGCCGGATACACCTTC. Complete variable domain (other parts from reference TRBV7-9 and TRBJ1-2): DTGVSQNPRHKITKRGQNVTFRCDPISEHNRLYWYRQTLGQGPEFLTYFQNEAQLEKSRLLSDRFSAERPKGSFSTLEIQRTEQGDSAMYLCASSQDRAGYTFGSGTRLTVV.

This chain joins TRBV10-1 and TRBJ2-1, with 12 nucleotides matching TRBD2. From germline, CDR1 is WNHNN and CDR2 SYGVQD (reference sequence). J lost 6 bases, V lost 6 bases, and 6 bases had no gene match. CDR3 length equals 15 residues. This CDR3 reads CASSRTSGTRNEQFF. The CDR3 DNA is TGCGCCAGCAGCCGGACTAGCGGGACCCGCAATGAGCAGTTCTTC.

The J gene is TRBJ2-7, the V gene TRBV30, with 7 bases identical to TRBD1. Unmatched junction bases numbered 6, after V lost 2 bases and J lost 2 bases. Germline V gene lookup returns CDR1 GTSNPN and CDR2 SVGIG (reference sequence). The CDR3 runs to 14 residues. The CDR3 bases are TGTGCCTGGAGTCGGGACAGCAGAACCTACGAGCAGTACTTC. It codes for CAWSRDSRTYEQYF.

The chain employs TRBV5-1 and TRBJ1-3, with 7 positions matching TRBD1. The CDR3 has 16 residues. Germline loops: CDR1 SGHRS, CDR2 YFSETQ. After removal of 0 bases from V and 0 bases from J, the junction contained 3 bases not matched to a gene. This chain's CDR3 is CASSLGTGISGNTIYF. CDR3 DNA sequence: TGCGCCAGCAGCTTGGGGACAGGAATCTCTGGAAACACCATATATTTT.

J is TRBJ2-3 and V is TRBV7-2; tentative D call: TRBD1 (5 bases). In germline, CDR1 is SGHTA, CDR2 FQGNSA. The CDR3 consists of 16 residues. The V gene lost 2 bases and the J gene lost 3 bases, with 15 bases spanning the gap. The CDR3 sequence: CASSLRGQLGTDTQYF. In nucleotides, the CDR3 is TGTGCCAGCAGCTTAAGGGGCCAACTGGGGACAGATACGCAGTATTTT. Supplemented by reference TRBV7-2 and TRBJ2-3, the full variable domain reads GAGVSQSPSNKVTEKGKDVELRCDPISGHTALYWYRQSLGQGLEFLIYFQGNSAPDKSGLPSDRFSAERTGGSVSTLTIQRTQQEDSAVYLCASSLRGQLGTDTQYFGPGTRLTVL.

The chain links TRBV10-1 to TRBJ2-5; D uncertain. In germline, CDR1 is WNHNN, CDR2 SYGVQD (reference sequence). Trimming stripped 4 bases from V and 3 bases from J, with 15 bases between. The length of the CDR3 is 15 residues. The CDR3 DNA sequence: TGCGCCAGCAGTGCCTATTTAGAACGAGAAGAGACCCAGTACTTC. Amino acid sequence: CASSAYLEREETQYF.

The chain employs TRBV6-2 or TRBV6-3 and TRBJ2-5; the match to TRBD2 covers 8 bases. Germline CDR1 MNHEY, CDR2 SVGEGT. The ends lost 2 bases at V and 5 bases at J; junction bases unmatched: 4. The CDR3 extends over 14 amino acids. The CDR3 loop reads CASSYALAGETQYF. The CDR3 DNA sequence: TGTGCCAGCAGTTACGCGCTAGCGGGTGAGACCCAGTACTTC.

The chain employs TRBV4-1 and TRBJ2-7; TRBD2 matches at 8 bases. V dropped 2 bases and J dropped 2; count of bases not matched to a gene: 8. In germline, CDR1 is MGHRA, CDR2 YSYEKL. The CDR3 consists of 16 residues. The CDR3 region is CASSQQGAGETYEQYF. CDR3 sequence (DNA): TGCGCCAGCAGCCAACAGGGAGCGGGAGAGACCTACGAGCAGTACTTC.

The chain employs TRBV6-4 and TRBJ2-5; D may be TRBD2 (5 bases). V shed 7 bases and J shed 2 bases, with 11 bases lying between them. CDR3 length equals 13 residues. The germline gives CDR1 MRHNA, CDR2 SNTAGT. The CDR3 DNA reads TGTGCCAGCATCGGTAGGAGGCAAGAGACCCAGTACTTC. This encodes CASIGRRQETQYF.

The chain uses TRBV9 and TRBJ1-6, with D possibly TRBD1 on 6 matching bases. Germline loops: CDR1 SGDLS, CDR2 YYNGEE. The CDR3 runs to 15 residues. The ends were cut back, 4 bases at V and 8 bases at J, with 16 bases in the middle. Here the CDR3 DNA reads TGTGCCAGCAGCTTAACACAGGGTGATGATTCACCCCTCCACTTT. Protein product: CASSLTQGDDSPLHF.

This sequence joins TRBV5-4 and TRBJ1-2, with D possibly matching TRBD1 (5 bases). Looked up from germline, CDR1 is SGHNT and CDR2 is YYREEE (reference sequence). Trimming removed 4 bases at V and 8 bases at J, with 15 bases between. The CDR3 runs to 13 residues. CDR3 sequence: CASSRDGRRGYTF. CDR3 DNA sequence: TGTGCCAGCAGCCGGGACGGGAGGCGCGGCTACACCTTC.

The gene calls are TRBV5-1 and TRBJ2-5, with 9 bases that match TRBD1. Trimming removed 3 bases from V and 5 bases from J; junction bases left unmatched: 5. There are 14 residues in the CDR3. Germline CDR1 SGHRS, CDR2 YFSETQ. CDR3 in amino acids: CASSSGTGTETQYF. The CDR3 bases are TGCGCCAGCAGCTCCGGGACAGGGACGGAGACCCAGTACTTC.

There are a few counts of this clone. The rearrangement links TRBV27 to TRBJ1-4; TRBD1 is a possible D gene (6 bases). This CDR3 is 17 amino acids long. Germline assignment: CDR1 MNHEY and CDR2 SMNVEV (reference sequence). V shed 2 bases and J shed 4 bases, with 17 bases lying between them. CDR3 protein: CASSLETGLSLNEKLFF. CDR3 DNA sequence: TGTGCCAGCAGTTTAGAAACAGGGCTCAGCCTTAATGAAAAACTGTTTTTT.

The V call is TRBV6-1, the J call TRBJ1-2, with D possibly matching TRBD1 (6 bases). Trimming pared 3 bases from V and 4 bases from J, leaving 15 bases between. Germline V gene sequence: CDR1 MNHNS, CDR2 SASEGT. CDR3 size: 15 residues. CDR3 sequence: CASSDGQQGGYGYTF. In DNA form, the CDR3 reads TGTGCCAGCAGTGACGGGCAACAGGGTGGCTATGGCTACACCTTC.

The CDR3 reads CASGALLSGELFF. In DNA form, the CDR3 reads TGTGCCAGCGGGGCTTTGTTATCCGGGGAGCTGTTTTTT. This sequence joins TRBV2 and TRBJ2-2; possibly TRBD1 for D (5 bases). CDR3 length: 13 amino acids. V was clipped by 8 bases and J by 6 bases, with 13 bases between them. Germline V gene sequence: CDR1 SNHLY, CDR2 FYNNEI.

The genes are TRBV4-3 and TRBJ2-4; 7 bases fit TRBD2. The J segment lost 9 bases and the V segment lost 0 bases, leaving 11 bases of the junction unmatched. There are 16 residues in the CDR3. CDR1 and CDR2 from the germline V gene are LGHNA and YSLEER. CDR3 coding DNA: TGCGCCAGCAGCCAAGATCTTGACGGGGGGTTAGGCATTCAGTACTTC. It specifies CASSQDLDGGLGIQYF.

The gene calls are TRBV7-2 and TRBJ2-3, with 11 bases matching TRBD2. CDR1 is SGHTA and CDR2 is FQGNSA in the germline V gene. V was pared by 0 bases and J by 2 bases, with 10 bases of the junction left unmatched. This CDR3 has 19 residues. CDR3 DNA: TGTGCCAGCAGCTTAGCTAGTAAGCTAGCGGGGGGCCCCACAGATACGCAGTATTTT. Protein: CASSLASKLAGGPTDTQYF.

This clone was recorded only once. V gene TRBV7-9 combines with J gene TRBJ2-6; TRBD2 matches at 9 bases. This CDR3 contains 18 residues. V was clipped by 5 bases and J by 2 bases; unmatched bases: 10. Germline V CDR1 and CDR2: SEHNR, FQNEAQ (reference sequence). Here the CDR3 DNA reads TGTGCCAGCAGCCAAAACCGCGGGAGGGGGCCTGGGGCCAACGTCCTGACTTTC. It yields the protein CASSQNRGRGPGANVLTF. The full variable domain, rest sourced from reference TRBV7-9 and TRBJ2-6, is DTGVSQNPRHKITKRGQNVTFRCDPISEHNRLYWYRQTLGQGPEFLTYFQNEAQLEKSRLLSDRFSAERPKGSFSTLEIQRTEQGDSAMYLCASSQNRGRGPGANVLTFGAGSRLTVL.

The V gene is TRBV18, the J gene TRBJ1-4; TRBD1 is a possible D gene (6 bases). The CDR3 covers 16 residues. Trimming shortened V by 3 bases and J by 3 bases, and 14 bases separated the two germline ends. CDR1 is KGHSH, CDR2 LQKENI, per germline. The CDR3 loop reads CASSPNSGTPNEKLFF. The CDR3 DNA follows: TGTGCCAGCTCACCGAACTCCGGGACACCTAATGAAAAACTGTTTTTT.

The J gene is TRBJ2-5, the V gene TRBV27, with 7 bases fitting TRBD1. In germline, CDR1 is MNHEY, CDR2 SMNVEV (reference sequence). The V gene end was trimmed by 3 bases and the J gene end by 3 bases; junction bases not matched to a gene: 13. The CDR3 contains 17 residues. The CDR3 sequence: CASSFRSPGQTKETQYF. The CDR3 DNA follows: TGTGCCAGCAGTTTTAGGAGTCCGGGACAGACAAAAGAGACCCAGTACTTC.

This clone showed up just a few times. The CDR3 here is CAWSLSSQGGTQYF. The CDR3 bases are TGTGCCTGGAGTCTGTCCTCACAGGGGGGGACGCAGTATTTT. This chain uses TRBV30 with TRBJ2-3, with D maybe TRBD1 (8 bases). This CDR3 contains 14 residues. Trimming took off 2 bases at V and 9 bases at J, with 18 bases between the two ends. Germline CDR1 is GTSNPN and CDR2 is SVGIG (reference sequence). The full variable domain, completed using reference TRBV30 and TRBJ2-3, is SQTIHQWPATLVQPVGSPLSLECTVEGTSNPNLYWYRQAAGRGLQLLFYSVGIGQISSEVPQNLSASRPQDRQFILSSKKLLLSDSGFYLCAWSLSSQGGTQYFGPGTRLTVL.